The entry below gives a single T cell receptor beta chain sequence along with its context. Its antigen is not identified. Diagnostic criteria for definite or probable disease, in their recently defined form, were met by the patients with Susac syndrome. The source of the sample is a study of CD8 T cells in Susac syndrome. Points from the study as a whole: CD4+ T cell repertoires in Susac syndrome lacked clonal expansion.

It was with random hexamers that roughly 0.45 to 1 ug RNA was reverse transcribed. immunoSEQ multiplex PCR amplified TCR beta CDR3 across 54 Vbeta, 13 Jbeta. Each CDR3 protein is one row after TCRdb ran MiXCR on the immunoSEQ multiplex PCR reads. The sample gives some 150,000 distinct CDR3 sequences, around 96% of which show up once; 0.16% is in the top ten. Losses at the gene ends were 6 bases for V and 8 bases for J; bases not matched to a gene: 8. Germline V gene lookup returns CDR1 SGHTA and CDR2 FQGNSA. This CDR3 comprises 14 residues. This clonotype originated in a human donor with Susac syndrome. The rearrangement links TRBV7-2 to TRBJ2-1; 9 bases match TRBD2. Sequenced input: CD4+ T cells from PBMCs. CDR3 in amino acids: CASRYGGGAHEQFF. The CDR3 DNA sequence: TGTGCCAGCAGATACGGCGGGGGGGCCCATGAGCAGTTCTTC.